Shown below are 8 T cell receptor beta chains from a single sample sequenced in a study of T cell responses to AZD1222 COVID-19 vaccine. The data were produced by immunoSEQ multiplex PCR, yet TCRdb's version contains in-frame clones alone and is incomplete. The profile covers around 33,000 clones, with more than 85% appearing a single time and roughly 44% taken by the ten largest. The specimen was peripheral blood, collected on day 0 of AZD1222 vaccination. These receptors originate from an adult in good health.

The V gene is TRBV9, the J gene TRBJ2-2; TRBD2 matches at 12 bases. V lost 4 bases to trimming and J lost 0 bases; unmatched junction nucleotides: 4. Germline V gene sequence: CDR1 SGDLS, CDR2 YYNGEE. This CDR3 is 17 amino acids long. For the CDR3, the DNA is TGTGCCAGCAGCTCCCCTAGCGGGGGGGCGAACACCGGGGAGCTGTTTTTT. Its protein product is CASSSPSGGANTGELFF.

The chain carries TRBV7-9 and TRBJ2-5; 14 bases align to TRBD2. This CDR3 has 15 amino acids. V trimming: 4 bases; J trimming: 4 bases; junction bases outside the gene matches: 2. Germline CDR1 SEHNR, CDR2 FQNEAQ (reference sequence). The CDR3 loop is CASSSGTSGGETQYF. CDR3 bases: TGTGCCAGCAGCTCCGGGACTAGCGGGGGAGAGACCCAGTACTTC.

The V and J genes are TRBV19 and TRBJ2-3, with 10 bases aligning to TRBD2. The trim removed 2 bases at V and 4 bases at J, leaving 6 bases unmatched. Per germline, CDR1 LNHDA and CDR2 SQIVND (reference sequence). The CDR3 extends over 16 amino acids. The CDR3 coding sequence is TGTGCCAGTAGTATAAGGCTAGCGGGGGTTGCAGATACGCAGTATTTT. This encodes CASSIRLAGVADTQYF. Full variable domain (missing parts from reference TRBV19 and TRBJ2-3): DGGITQSPKYLFRKEGQNVTLSCEQNLNHDAMYWYRQDPGQGLRLIYYSQIVNDFQKGDIAEGYSVSREKKESFPLTVTSAQKNPTAFYLCASSIRLAGVADTQYFGPGTRLTVL.

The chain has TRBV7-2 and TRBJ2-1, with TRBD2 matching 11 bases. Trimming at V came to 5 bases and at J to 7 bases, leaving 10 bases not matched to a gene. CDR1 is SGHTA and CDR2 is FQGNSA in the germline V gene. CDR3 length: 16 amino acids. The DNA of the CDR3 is TGTGCCAGCAGCCCACAACTAGCGGGGGTTAAAAATGAGCAGTTCTTC. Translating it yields CASSPQLAGVKNEQFF.

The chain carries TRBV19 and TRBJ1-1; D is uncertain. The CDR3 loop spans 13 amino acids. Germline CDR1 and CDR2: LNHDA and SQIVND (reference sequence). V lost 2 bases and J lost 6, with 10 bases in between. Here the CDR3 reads CASSISSYPEAFF. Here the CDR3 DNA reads TGTGCCAGTAGTATATCAAGTTACCCTGAAGCTTTCTTT. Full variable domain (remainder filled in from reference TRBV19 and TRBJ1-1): DGGITQSPKYLFRKEGQNVTLSCEQNLNHDAMYWYRQDPGQGLRLIYYSQIVNDFQKGDIAEGYSVSREKKESFPLTVTSAQKNPTAFYLCASSISSYPEAFFGQGTRLTVV.

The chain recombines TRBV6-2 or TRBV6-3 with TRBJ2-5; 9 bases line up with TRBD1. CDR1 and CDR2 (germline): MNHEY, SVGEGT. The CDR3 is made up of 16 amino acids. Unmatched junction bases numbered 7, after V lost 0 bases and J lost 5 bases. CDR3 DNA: TGTGCCAGCAGTTACTCGAGGACAGGGGTGGGGGAGACCCAGTACTTC. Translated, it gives CASSYSRTGVGETQYF.

CDR3 in DNA: TGTGCCAGCACCGACGGGGGGCAGGGGGCCTACGAGCAGTACTTC. It yields the protein CASTDGGQGAYEQYF. The genes are TRBV6-5 and TRBJ2-7; D is perhaps TRBD1 or TRBD2 (7 bases each). Trimming took off 7 bases at V and 2 bases at J, with 18 bases between the two ends. There are 15 residues in the CDR3. CDR1 and CDR2 (germline): MNHEY, SVGAGI.

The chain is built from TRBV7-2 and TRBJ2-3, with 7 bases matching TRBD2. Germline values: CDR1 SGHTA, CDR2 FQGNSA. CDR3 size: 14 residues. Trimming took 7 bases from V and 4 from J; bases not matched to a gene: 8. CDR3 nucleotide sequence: TGTGCCAGCACCTCCCGGGGGGTTTCAGATACGCAGTATTTT. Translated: CASTSRGVSDTQYF.